This entry lists 5 T cell receptor beta chains sequenced from one sample in a study of shared clonotypes between healthy human individuals. Clones were read by immunoSEQ multiplex PCR, and TCRdb kept only the in-frame ones, dropping some. The table lists some 1.5 million clones, 95% to 99% of them singletons, with around 0.47% in the top ten. Sequencing was performed on naive CD4+ T cells sorted from blood. Subset indicated: CD45RA+ positively selected. These receptors all stem from a man under 40 in good health.

The J gene is TRBJ2-2, the V gene TRBV6-5, with 12 bases aligning to TRBD2. The CDR3 contains 16 residues. Germline loops: CDR1 MNHEY, CDR2 SVGAGI. V was pared by 4 bases and J by 3 bases, with 3 bases of the junction left unmatched. The CDR3 here is CASSSGLAGYTGELFF. In DNA, the CDR3 is TGTGCCAGCAGTTCAGGACTAGCGGGGTACACCGGGGAGCTGTTTTTT.

The V gene is TRBV4-3, the J gene TRBJ2-1, with D tentatively TRBD2 (6 bases). This CDR3 is built from 13 residues. Germline V gene lookup returns CDR1 LGHNA and CDR2 YSLEER. The V and J ends lost 0 bases and 10 bases respectively, with 10 bases between them. The CDR3 is CASSQETGVEQFF. In DNA, the CDR3 is TGCGCCAGCAGCCAAGAAACGGGGGTGGAGCAGTTCTTC.

The chain recombines TRBV7-9 with TRBJ1-3; D is unresolved. V was trimmed by 0 bases and J by 4 bases, leaving 7 bases between them. Germline loops: CDR1 SEHNR, CDR2 FQNEAQ (reference sequence). The CDR3 runs to 14 residues. The CDR3 loop is CASSLAGPGNTIYF. The DNA of the CDR3 is TGTGCCAGCAGCTTAGCAGGACCCGGAAACACCATATATTTT. The entire variable domain, with the rest obtained from reference TRBV7-9 and TRBJ1-3, is as follows: DTGVSQNPRHKITKRGQNVTFRCDPISEHNRLYWYRQTLGQGPEFLTYFQNEAQLEKSRLLSDRFSAERPKGSFSTLEIQRTEQGDSAMYLCASSLAGPGNTIYFGEGSWLTVV.

This chain links TRBV2 with TRBJ2-7; D may correspond to TRBD1 or TRBD2 (6 bases each). This CDR3 region has 14 residues. Per the germline V gene, CDR1 is SNHLY and CDR2 is FYNNEI. V lost 6 bases, J lost 3 bases, and 15 bases lay in between. Here the CDR3 DNA reads TGTGCCAGCAGGTTGGGGGCGGGGATCTACGAGCAGTACTTC. It yields the protein CASRLGAGIYEQYF. The entire variable domain, with the rest obtained from reference TRBV2 and TRBJ2-7, is as follows: EPEVTQTPSHQVTQMGQEVILRCVPISNHLYFYWYRQILGQKVEFLVSFYNNEISEKSEIFDDQFSVERPDGSNFTLKIRSTKLEDSAMYFCASRLGAGIYEQYFGPGTRLTVT.

V and J are TRBV10-1 and TRBJ2-2; D not resolved. Between the trimmed V and J ends, which lost 2 bases and 3 bases, there was a span of 7 bases. The CDR3 runs to 14 residues. Germline-derived CDR1 and CDR2 are WNHNN and SYGVQD (reference sequence). The CDR3 loop is CASSETGYTGELFF. CDR3 DNA: TGCGCCAGCAGTGAGACCGGGTACACCGGGGAGCTGTTTTTT.